Listed below are T cell receptor beta chains from one sample, sequenced in a study of blood T cell repertoires in COVID-19. Using immunoSEQ multiplex PCR, the repertoire was profiled, and TCRdb retains in-frame clones only, with some absent. The sample yields around 260,000 clones, about 89% seen once. Source material: peripheral blood. These receptors were taken from a man between 35 and 55 years old who had recovered from COVID-19. CDR3s include the opening cysteine and the closing phenylalanine or tryptophan. A D gene is named only where the DNA matches it firmly. A clone size is listed for some rows: how often the clone was seen (once, few, many), or a class if it is expanded.

CDR3 | DNA | length | D | J | V | size
CASGLQQLGLANTGELFF | TGTGCTAGTGGTCTACAGCAATTGGGACTTGCGAACACCGGGGAGCTGTTTTTT | 18 | . | TRBJ2-2 | TRBV12-5 | .
CASSSRGLGGYTF | TGTGCCAGCAGCTCCAGAGGGCTTGGAGGCTACACCTTC | 13 | . | TRBJ1-2 | TRBV7-2 | .
CASSLERNSPKGQYF | TGTGCCAGCAGCTTGGAGCGGAACTCACCCAAAGGGCAGTATTTT | 15 | . | TRBJ2-3 | TRBV5-4 | .
CASSSQSLQGKRDYGYTF | TGTGCCAGCAGCTCTCAGTCGTTACAGGGGAAACGAGACTATGGCTACACCTTC | 18 | TRBD1 | TRBJ1-2 | TRBV9 | .
CARSFRDTSYEQYF | TGTGCCAGAAGCTTTAGGGACACTTCCTACGAGCAGTACTTC | 14 | . | TRBJ2-7 | TRBV5-3 | .
CASTVSDTQYF | TGTGCCAGCACGGTTTCAGATACGCAGTATTTT | 11 | . | TRBJ2-3 | TRBV2 | .
CASSPNRPGLENIQYF | TGTGCCAGCTCACCAAACAGGCCGGGCTTGGAAAACATTCAGTACTTC | 16 | . | TRBJ2-4 | TRBV18 | .
CATSGTSFSYEQYF | TGTGCCACTTCAGGGACTAGCTTTTCCTACGAGCAGTACTTC | 14 | TRBD2 | TRBJ2-7 | TRBV11-2 | .
CASSQDMLGSSYNSPLHF | TGCGCCAGCAGCCAAGATATGTTAGGGAGCTCCTATAATTCACCCCTCCACTTT | 18 | . | TRBJ1-6 | TRBV4-1 | once
CASTELVAGRRTGELFF | TGTGCCAGCACTGAACTGGTGGCAGGGAGGAGGACCGGGGAGCTGTTTTTT | 17 | . | TRBJ2-2 | TRBV6-1 | .
CASSPAGRGGYNEQFF | TGTGCCAGCAGCCCGGCTGGGCGGGGGGGGTACAATGAGCAGTTCTTC | 16 | TRBD2 | TRBJ2-1 | TRBV7-6 | .
CASSFSDISGTIYF | TGTGCCAGCAGCTTCTCAGACATTAGTGGCACCATATATTTT | 14 | . | TRBJ1-3 | TRBV13 | few
CASSIGDRYRDGYTF | TGTGCCAGTAGTATCGGGGACCGCTACAGGGATGGCTACACCTTC | 15 | . | TRBJ1-2 | TRBV19 | .
CASSLQRGWTDTQYF | TGTGCCAGCAGCTTACAAAGGGGGTGGACAGATACGCAGTATTTT | 15 | . | TRBJ2-3 | TRBV11-2 | .
CASSFDSYSYEQYF | TGCGCCAGCAGCTTTGACAGTTACTCCTACGAGCAGTACTTC | 14 | . | TRBJ2-7 | TRBV5-1 | .
CASSFSKLTYNEQFF | TGTGCCAGCAGTTTCAGTAAGTTGACATACAATGAGCAGTTCTTC | 15 | . | TRBJ2-1 | TRBV27 | .
CASSLVGQISYEQYF | TGTGCCAGCAGCTTGGTTGGGCAGATCTCCTACGAGCAGTACTTC | 15 | . | TRBJ2-7 | TRBV5-4 | few
CASSWRDANSPLHF | TGTGCCAGCAGTTGGAGGGACGCCAATTCACCCCTCCACTTT | 14 | . | TRBJ1-6 | TRBV6-5 | .